What follows are 21 T cell receptor beta chains derived from one specimen sequenced in a study of blood T cell repertoires in COVID-19. Assay: immunoSEQ multiplex PCR; the TCRdb copy retains only in-frame clones and omits some. Among hundreds of thousands of clones, approximately 80% were seen once, and the ten largest hold around 4.2%. What was sequenced was peripheral blood. The receptors derive from a woman between 45 and 60 years old with active or convalescent COVID-19.

The chain is built from TRBV27 and TRBJ2-7; TRBD1 agrees at 10 bases. This CDR3 comprises 17 residues. The V and J ends lost 4 bases and 1 base, in that order; junction bases with no gene match: 10. Germline V lookup: CDR1 MNHEY, CDR2 SMNVEV (reference sequence). CDR3 DNA sequence: TGTGCCAGCAGTTCATTACCCGGACAGGGGGGATCCTACGAGCAGTACTTC. Its protein product is CASSSLPGQGGSYEQYF.

Remarks on this clone: This may be a read error: a much more frequent sequence differs by one nucleotide. This rearrangement joins TRBV2 to TRBJ1-5, with a weak D call TRBD1 (5 bases). The CDR3 is 12 residues long. V lost 3 bases and J 5 bases, leaving 5 bases between the germline ends. The germline V gene encodes CDR1 SNHLY and CDR2 FYNNEI. The CDR3: CASSDRDQPQHF. CDR3 bases: TGTGCCAGCAGTGACAGGGATCAGCCCCAGCATTTT.

The V call is TRBV9, the J call TRBJ2-3; 7 bases align to TRBD1. After removal of 0 bases from V and 0 bases from J, the junction contained 10 bases not matched to a gene. The CDR3 length is 18 residues. CDR1 and CDR2 (germline): SGDLS, YYNGEE. The CDR3, as DNA: TGTGCCAGCAGCGTAGAGGCGACAGGGCCCAGCAGCACAGATACGCAGTATTTT. It codes for CASSVEATGPSSTDTQYF. The whole variable domain, filled in from reference TRBV9 and TRBJ2-3, reads DSGVTQTPKHLITATGQRVTLRCSPRSGDLSVYWYQQSLDQGLQFLIQYYNGEERAKGNILERFSAQQFPDLHSELNLSSLELGDSALYFCASSVEATGPSSTDTQYFGPGTRLTVL.

The rearrangement joins TRBV6-4 to TRBJ2-1; 14 bases agree with TRBD2. V gave up 6 bases and J gave up 4 bases; unmatched junction bases: 2. The germline V gene encodes CDR1 MRHNA and CDR2 SNTAGT. The CDR3 sequence is 15 residues long. The CDR3 sequence: CASSRLAGGYNEQFF. The CDR3 DNA sequence: TGTGCCAGCAGCCGACTAGCGGGGGGGTACAATGAGCAGTTCTTC.

This clone is termed medium-sized. V is TRBV15 and J is TRBJ1-5; D remains unclear. The V gene lost 0 bases and the J gene lost 5 bases, with 2 bases spanning the gap. Germline assignment: CDR1 LNHNV and CDR2 YYDKDF (reference sequence). CDR3 length: 12 residues. This CDR3 is CATSRDDQPQHF. The CDR3 DNA follows: TGTGCCACCAGCAGAGACGATCAGCCCCAGCATTTT.

The rearrangement uses TRBV6-4 and TRBJ1-1; D is perhaps TRBD1 (6 bases). The CDR3 is 15 residues long. Trimming shortened V by 4 bases and J by 0 bases, and 12 bases separated the two germline ends. CDR1 and CDR2 from the germline V gene are MRHNA and SNTAGT. As DNA, the CDR3 is TGTGCCAGCAGTGCTACAGGGCGCATGAACACTGAAGCTTTCTTT. Translating gives CASSATGRMNTEAFF.

The chain couples TRBV29-1 to TRBJ1-5; the match to TRBD1 covers 8 bases. Germline CDR1 and CDR2: SQVTM and ANQGSEA. V shed 6 bases, J shed 1 base, and the junction held 2 bases outside the gene matches. The CDR3 is made up of 13 amino acids. The CDR3 here is CSVQGASNQPQHF. CDR3 in DNA: TGCAGCGTCCAGGGGGCAAGCAATCAGCCCCAGCATTTT.

The chain combines TRBV5-4 with TRBJ2-1, with 10 bases that match TRBD2. This CDR3 is built from 16 residues. Germline V gives CDR1 SGHNT, CDR2 YYREEE (reference sequence). Trimming cost V 5 bases and J 7 bases; bases outside gene matches: 12. The CDR3 sequence is CASSQISAGGYNEQFF. The CDR3 DNA sequence: TGTGCCAGCAGTCAGATATCAGCGGGAGGGTATAATGAGCAGTTCTTC.

The chain is built from TRBV28 and TRBJ2-5; D remains ambiguous. The germline V and J ends were trimmed by 6 bases and 1 base, with 9 bases remaining between them. This CDR3 has 13 residues. Germline V CDR1 and CDR2: MDHEN, SYDVKM. The CDR3 protein is CASSLNPQETQYF. The CDR3 nucleotides read TGTGCCAGCAGCCTAAACCCCCAAGAGACCCAGTACTTC.

The rearrangement links TRBV5-5 to TRBJ2-7, with a tentative D call TRBD1 (6 bases). Per the germline V gene, CDR1 is SGHKS and CDR2 is YYEKEE (reference sequence). The ends were cut back, 4 bases at V and 0 bases at J, with 14 bases in the middle. This CDR3 has 15 amino acids. The CDR3 region has the DNA TGTGCCAGCAGCGAGGGGGTCCGCGTCTCCTACGAGCAGTACTTC. It codes for CASSEGVRVSYEQYF.

The V gene is TRBV29-1, the J gene TRBJ2-7; 7 bases map to TRBD2. The CDR3 is made up of 13 amino acids. V shed 4 bases and J 5 bases; nucleotides not matched to a gene: 8. Germline V lookup: CDR1 SQVTM, CDR2 ANQGSEA. The CDR3 nucleotides are TGCAGCGTTGGGGAGGGTCCAGGAGACGAGCAGTACTTC. It specifies CSVGEGPGDEQYF.

The chain links TRBV10-2 to TRBJ2-1; D remains ambiguous. Trimming left V 8 bases short and J 12 bases short, with 14 bases between. This CDR3 spans 11 amino acids. Germline values: CDR1 WSHSY, CDR2 SAAADI. This chain's CDR3 is CASSGLMGQFF. In DNA form, the CDR3 reads TGCGCCAGCTCAGGTTTAATGGGGCAGTTCTTC.

The J gene is TRBJ2-2, the V gene TRBV6-6; TRBD2 matches 12 bases. Germline values: CDR1 MNHNY, CDR2 SVGAGI (reference sequence). The CDR3 sequence is 17 residues long. Trimming removed 6 bases from V and 4 bases from J; junction bases left unmatched: 9. The CDR3 coding sequence is TGTGCCAGCAGCCGACTAGCGGGAGAATCGGCCACCGGGGAGCTGTTTTTT. Its translation: CASSRLAGESATGELFF.

The rearrangement joins TRBV27 to TRBJ2-7; no clear D. The germline V gene has CDR1 MNHEY and CDR2 SMNVEV (reference sequence). The CDR3 runs to 13 residues. Trimming took off 4 bases at V and 6 bases at J, with 13 bases between the two ends. The CDR3 protein is CASSYAVYAEQYF. The CDR3 DNA follows: TGTGCCAGCAGTTATGCGGTGTATGCCGAGCAGTACTTC.

The genes are TRBV5-5 and TRBJ2-7, with a weak D call TRBD2 (6 bases). Germline V gives CDR1 SGHKS, CDR2 YYEKEE (reference sequence). The CDR3 totals 16 residues. V gave up 2 bases and J gave up 3 bases, with 18 bases separating them. DNA for the CDR3: TGTGCCAGCAGCTTAACTAGCCGGGAATCAGACTACGAGCAGTACTTC. This gives the protein CASSLTSRESDYEQYF.

The chain joins TRBV18 to TRBJ1-1; TRBD1 might be the D (6 bases). This CDR3 is 14 amino acids long. V gave up 6 bases and J gave up 3 bases, with 14 bases separating them. In germline, CDR1 is KGHSH, CDR2 LQKENI. CDR3 nucleotide sequence: TGTGCCAGCTCTCGGGACATGGTGGACACTGAAGCTTTCTTT. It is translated as CASSRDMVDTEAFF. Full variable domain (outside the CDR3, taken from reference TRBV18 and TRBJ1-1): NAGVMQNPRHLVRRRGQEARLRCSPMKGHSHVYWYRQLPEEGLKFMVYLQKENIIDESGMPKERFSAEFPKEGPSILRIQQVVRGDSAAYFCASSRDMVDTEAFFGQGTRLTVV.

This clone turned up a few times. This sequence joins TRBV19 and TRBJ1-1; D unresolved. The CDR3 has 13 residues. V was cut by 6 bases and J by 5 bases, with 13 bases left in between. Germline lookup yields CDR1 LNHDA and CDR2 SQIVND (reference sequence). The DNA of the CDR3 is TGTGCCAGTAGAGTTAGCGAGGGAACTGAAGCTTTCTTT. Translated, it gives CASRVSEGTEAFF.

The gene calls are TRBV19 and TRBJ1-6; the D is unclear. The CDR3 contains 19 residues. V was shortened by 3 bases and J by 0 bases, with 18 bases between the two germline ends. Germline CDR1 and CDR2: LNHDA and SQIVND (reference sequence). The CDR3 is CASSIDSGSGSSYNSPLHF. As DNA, the CDR3 is TGTGCCAGTAGTATTGATTCGGGGTCGGGGAGCTCCTATAATTCACCCCTCCACTTT.

This rearrangement joins TRBV7-9 to TRBJ2-3, with 7 bases matching TRBD2. The germline CDR1 and CDR2 sequences are SEHNR and FQNEAQ (reference sequence). Trimming removed 7 bases from V and 0 bases from J; junction bases left unmatched: 7. The CDR3 loop spans 15 amino acids. CDR3 DNA sequence: TGTGCCAGCACCACTCTAGCGGCCAGCACAGATACGCAGTATTTT. This gives the protein CASTTLAASTDTQYF.

The CDR3 region has the DNA TGTGCCAGCAGCCACGGGATATATGGCTACACCTTC. Translated, it gives CASSHGIYGYTF. This chain uses TRBV28 with TRBJ1-2; no definite D call. The ends were cut back, 6 bases at V and 5 bases at J, with 10 bases in the middle. Germline V gene sequence: CDR1 MDHEN, CDR2 SYDVKM. The CDR3 spans 12 residues.

This clone was counted between two and nine times. The V call is TRBV27, the J call TRBJ1-6; 8 bases line up with TRBD1. Germline CDR1 is MNHEY and CDR2 is SMNVEV (reference sequence). After removal of 2 bases from V and 9 bases from J, the junction contained 12 bases not matched to a gene. The CDR3 is 17 amino acids. The CDR3 here is CASSLRTGPGYGSPLHF. CDR3 nucleotides: TGTGCCAGCAGTTTACGGACAGGGCCAGGATATGGTTCACCCCTCCACTTT.